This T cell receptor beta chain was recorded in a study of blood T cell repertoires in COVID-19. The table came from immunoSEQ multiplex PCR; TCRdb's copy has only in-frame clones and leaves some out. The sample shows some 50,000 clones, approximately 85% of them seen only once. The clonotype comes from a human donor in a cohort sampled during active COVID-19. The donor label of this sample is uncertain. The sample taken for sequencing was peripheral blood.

For the CDR3, the DNA is TGTGCCAGCAGTGATCGAAGGGGGGGATCCTACGAGCAGTACTTC. Its protein product is CASSDRRGGSYEQYF. The chain links TRBV2 to TRBJ2-7; TRBD2 is a possible D gene (7 bases). Germline V CDR1 and CDR2: SNHLY, FYNNEI. This CDR3 comprises 15 residues. The V end lost 3 bases, the J end lost 1 base, and 13 bases lay between the germline ends. The variable domain in full, with the rest retrieved from reference TRBV2 and TRBJ2-7, is EPEVTQTPSHQVTQMGQEVILRCVPISNHLYFYWYRQILGQKVEFLVSFYNNEISEKSEIFDDQFSVERPDGSNFTLKIRSTKLEDSAMYFCASSDRRGGSYEQYFGPGTRLTVT.